This T cell receptor (beta chain) was profiled in a study of blood T cell repertoires in COVID-19. Germline V lookup: CDR1 GTSNPN, CDR2 SVGIG (reference sequence). The CDR3 sequence is 15 residues long. With 5 bases removed from V and 0 bases from J, the gap between germline ends came to 16 bases. Profiling relied on immunoSEQ multiplex PCR, and the TCRdb table lists in-frame clones only, not all of them. Of about 160,000 clones in the sample, under 95% are singletons; the top ten hold roughly 2.3%. Sequencing was carried out using peripheral blood. The clonotype originates from a young man with acute or convalescent COVID-19. The V and J genes are TRBV30 and TRBJ1-1, with D possibly matching TRBD1 (6 bases). As DNA, the CDR3 is TGTGCCTGGGGGGGGGCGGTAAGGGTGAACACTGAAGCTTTCTTT. Its translation is CAWGGAVRVNTEAFF.